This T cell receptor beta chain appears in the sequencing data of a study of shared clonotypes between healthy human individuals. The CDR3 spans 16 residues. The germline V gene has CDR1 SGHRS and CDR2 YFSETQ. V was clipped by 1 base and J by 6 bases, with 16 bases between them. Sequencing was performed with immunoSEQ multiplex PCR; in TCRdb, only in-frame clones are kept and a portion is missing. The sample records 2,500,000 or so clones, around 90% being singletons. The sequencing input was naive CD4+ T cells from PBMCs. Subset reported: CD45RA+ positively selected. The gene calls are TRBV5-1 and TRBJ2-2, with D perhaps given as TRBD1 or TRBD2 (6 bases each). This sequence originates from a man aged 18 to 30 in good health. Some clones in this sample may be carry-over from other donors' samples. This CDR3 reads CASSLYGGEGAGELFF. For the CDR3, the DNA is TGCGCCAGCAGCTTGTACGGGGGCGAGGGTGCCGGGGAGCTGTTTTTT.